A single T cell receptor (beta chain) is shown here with its context. RNA in amounts of about 0.45 to 1 ug was reverse transcribed with random hexamers. Each CDR3 protein gets one entry after TCRdb re-called the immunoSEQ multiplex PCR reads with MiXCR. The sample yields 100,000 to 150,000 distinct CDR3 sequences, about 95% seen once. This sample stems from a study of CD8 T cells in Susac syndrome. The source is a human donor in good health. The sequencing input was CD4+ T cells from PBMCs.

The CDR3 spells CAGGRERNEQFF. The CDR3 nucleotides read TGTGCCGGGGGCAGGGAGCGAAATGAGCAGTTCTTC. This rearrangement joins TRBV6-2 or TRBV6-3 to TRBJ2-1, with D tentatively TRBD1 (6 bases). In germline, CDR1 is MNHEY, CDR2 SVGEGT. Trimming removed 11 bases from V and 7 bases from J, with 15 bases in between. This CDR3 region has 12 residues.